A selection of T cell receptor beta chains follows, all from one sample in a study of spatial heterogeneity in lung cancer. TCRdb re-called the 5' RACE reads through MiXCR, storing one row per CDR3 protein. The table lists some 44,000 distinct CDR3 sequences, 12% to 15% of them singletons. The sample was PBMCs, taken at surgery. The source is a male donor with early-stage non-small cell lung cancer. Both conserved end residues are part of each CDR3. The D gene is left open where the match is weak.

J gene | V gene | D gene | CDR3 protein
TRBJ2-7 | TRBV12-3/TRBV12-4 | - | CASRGARERFEQYF
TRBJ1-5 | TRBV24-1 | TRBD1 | CATSDGTGGQPQHF
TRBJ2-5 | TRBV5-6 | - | CASSGTKGQETQYF
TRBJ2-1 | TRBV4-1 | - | CASSPGGADDNEQFF
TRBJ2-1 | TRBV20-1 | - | CSAKGASPNEQFF
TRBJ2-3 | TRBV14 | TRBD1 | CASSQGFPGQGISDTQYF
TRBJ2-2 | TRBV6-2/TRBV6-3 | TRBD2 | CASTAHGGDTGELFF
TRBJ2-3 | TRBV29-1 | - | CSARDSTDTQYF
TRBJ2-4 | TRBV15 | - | CATSRRQVLAKNIQYF
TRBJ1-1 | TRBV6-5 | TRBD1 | CASRPGTGRLAFF
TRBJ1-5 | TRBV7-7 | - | CASSLDLSQPQHF